This section outlines one T cell receptor beta chain sequence together with its context. This sample stems from a study of shared clonotypes between healthy human individuals. Some clones are missing from TCRdb's copy, which holds only in-frame ones; the method was immunoSEQ multiplex PCR. This table holds over 850,000 clones, 78% found once. This CDR3 is 16 amino acids long. Trimming cost V 4 bases and J 4 bases; bases outside gene matches: 10. CDR1 and CDR2 (germline): MDHEN, SYDVKM. The rearrangement joins TRBV28 to TRBJ2-3, with 8 bases matching TRBD2. The TCR originated in a man aged 18 to 35 in good health. Some clones in this sample may be carry-over from other donors' samples. The sequencing input was memory CD4+ T cells from PBMCs. Subset of the sample: CD45RA-negative fraction. CDR3 residues: CASSSSGGETSDTQYF. The CDR3 nucleotides read TGTGCCAGCAGTTCCTCGGGGGGGGAGACCTCAGATACGCAGTATTTT.